The rows below give T cell receptor beta chains drawn from one sample of a study of T cell repertoires in cytomegalovirus infection. TCRdb independently ran MiXCR on the reads; one entry per CDR3 protein. In the table there are approximately 910,000 distinct CDR3 sequences, 31% of which are singletons. These receptors' antigens are unknown. The sample in question was cultured CD8+ T cells from PBMCs, obtained from culture after CMV antigen stimulation. The receptors were sampled from a human donor in good health (CMV status not recorded). Some clones in this sample may be carry-over from other donors' samples. Each CDR3 is given with its conserved first and last residue. D genes are given only for firm matches. The listing skips clone size in some rows; elsewhere it reads once, few, many or a size class.

V	size	D	J	DNA	CDR3
TRBV7-6	many	.	TRBJ2-7	TGTGCCAGCAGCGAATCCGGGACGGATTTCTCCTACGAGCAGTACTTC	CASSESGTDFSYEQYF
TRBV27	.	.	TRBJ2-1	TGTGCCAGCAGCCGCAGCGACAATGAGCAGTTCTTC	CASSRSDNEQFF
TRBV7-2	many	.	TRBJ2-7	TGTGCCAGCAGCTTAGGAGGCCCCCCCAGGGCCTACGAGCAGTACTTC	CASSLGGPPRAYEQYF
TRBV7-2	many	TRBD2	TRBJ2-2	TGTGCCAGCAGCCCATTGGGACTAGTCACCGGGGAGCTGTTTTTT	CASSPLGLVTGELFF
TRBV7-2	few	.	TRBJ1-1	TGTGCCAGCAGCCCGAAGAAGGGTAGCACTGAAGCTTTCTTT	CASSPKKGSTEAFF
TRBV4-1	.	.	TRBJ2-7	TGCGCCAGCAGCCAAGTGGTCGCCCCCGAGCAGTACTTC	CASSQVVAPEQYF
TRBV6-6	few	TRBD1	TRBJ1-1	TGTGCCAGCAGCTACACAGGGGAGGCTTTCTTT	CASSYTGEAFF
TRBV7-3	.	.	TRBJ2-6	TGTGCCAGCAGCTTATCCCAGACAAGCCCAGCTAATGGGGCCAACGTCCTGACTTTC	CASSLSQTSPANGANVLTF
TRBV7-2	.	.	TRBJ2-5	TGTGCCAGCATGGGGGAACAAGAGACCCAGTACTTC	CASMGEQETQYF
TRBV15	.	.	TRBJ2-1	TGTGCCACCAGCGGAATAGGAGATGAGCAGTTCTTC	CATSGIGDEQFF
TRBV7-9	few	TRBD2	TRBJ2-3	TGTGCCAGCAGCTTAACGACTAGCGGGGCGCCCAGCACGCAGTATTTT	CASSLTTSGAPSTQYF
TRBV5-8	.	.	TRBJ1-2	TGTGCCAGCAGCAGGCGGACCTCCGAGGGCTACACCTTC	CASSRRTSEGYTF
TRBV5-6	.	.	TRBJ2-5	TGTGCCAGCAGCTTAGGGGGGGAGGGGGCCATCCAGGAGACCCAGTACTTC	CASSLGGEGAIQETQYF
TRBV4-1	.	.	TRBJ2-7	TGCGCCAGCAGCCGAGATCTGTCAGGGTTCGGCGAGCAGTACTTC	CASSRDLSGFGEQYF
TRBV7-9	many	.	TRBJ1-2	TGTGCCAGCAGCTTAAATGGGCAGGGAGGCGACGGCTACACCTTC	CASSLNGQGGDGYTF
TRBV7-6	.	.	TRBJ2-4	TGTGCCAGCATCGGAAATACCAGGGCGTACTTC	CASIGNTRAYF
TRBV12-3/TRBV12-4	once	TRBD1	TRBJ2-7	TGTGCCAACAGTTACGGGACAGGACCCAACGGCGAGTACTTC	CANSYGTGPNGEYF
TRBV7-2	many	TRBD2	TRBJ2-1	TGTGCCAGCAGCTTAGAGTATGTCGGGGGGGCCTCCAATGAGCAGTTCTTC	CASSLEYVGGASNEQFF
TRBV7-9	.	.	TRBJ1-5	TGTGCCAGCAGTCGAGTAGAGAGCAATCAGCCCCAGCATTTT	CASSRVESNQPQHF
TRBV6-5	.	TRBD1	TRBJ2-3	TGTGCCAGCAACCCTACAGGGGGCTCTCGGGATACGCAGTATTTT	CASNPTGGSRDTQYF
TRBV27	few	.	TRBJ2-3	TGTGCCAGCAGTCTAGGGGGGCGGGTCACAGATACGCAGTATTTT	CASSLGGRVTDTQYF
TRBV5-6	.	.	TRBJ2-5	TGTGCCAGCAACACTTGGACACTCCAAGAGACCCAGTACTTC	CASNTWTLQETQYF
TRBV29-1	few	.	TRBJ1-4	TGCAGCGTTTGGACAGCTGGGAATGAAAAACTGTTTTTT	CSVWTAGNEKLFF
TRBV6-6	few	TRBD1	TRBJ1-5	TGTGCCAGCATCTCCCTCACAGGGGAGGGTCAGCCCCAGCATTTT	CASISLTGEGQPQHF
TRBV7-6	.	.	TRBJ1-2	TGTGCCAGCAGCTCCCTTCCCGGTGAGCTTAACTATGGCTACACCTTC	CASSSLPGELNYGYTF